Listed below are T cell receptor beta chains from one sample, sequenced in a study of blood T cell repertoires in COVID-19. Repertoires were generated with immunoSEQ multiplex PCR, while TCRdb's copy carries only in-frame clones and drops some. The sample consists of 250,000 to 300,000 clones, just under 90% of them appearing once. Sample: peripheral blood. Every receptor here comes from a woman aged 25 to 39 with COVID-19, enrolled during active disease. Both conserved end residues are trimmed from each CDR3.

J: TRBJ1-1; V: TRBV4-1; length: 12; CDR3: ASSHAAQGLGAF
J: TRBJ2-1; V: TRBV7-9; length: 13; CDR3: ASSSPGQPYNEQF
J: TRBJ1-5; V: TRBV28; length: 12; CDR3: ASSLGLGNQPQH
J: TRBJ2-5; V: TRBV7-6; length: 11; CDR3: ASCDRPEETQY
J: TRBJ2-7; V: TRBV7-7; length: 11; CDR3: ASSALGSGEQY
J: TRBJ2-5; V: TRBV30; length: 17; CDR3: AWNQDWKTGTSLQETQY
J: TRBJ1-2; V: TRBV10-3; length: 11; CDR3: AISEVTAIGYT
J: TRBJ2-5; V: TRBV5-6; length: 13; CDR3: ASSLYWTYQETQY
J: TRBJ2-5; V: TRBV7-9; length: 15; CDR3: ASSLGSLPGSQETQY
J: TRBJ2-5; V: TRBV2; length: 15; CDR3: ASSEASGGVYQETQY
J: TRBJ1-1; V: TRBV7-9; length: 13; CDR3: ASSLARQKRTEAF
J: TRBJ1-2; V: TRBV6-5; length: 11; CDR3: ASRRQALYGYT
J: TRBJ2-3; V: TRBV10-2; length: 13; CDR3: ASSPTSKSTDTQY
J: TRBJ2-1; V: TRBV5-5; length: 13; CDR3: ASSSGQGRGNEQF
J: TRBJ1-2; V: TRBV5-1; length: 11; CDR3: ASRETGGYGYT
J: TRBJ1-2; V: TRBV10-3; length: 12; CDR3: AISAQAQGSGYT
J: TRBJ2-1; V: TRBV7-9; length: 17; CDR3: ASSRDNPKAGAWYNEQF
J: TRBJ1-1; V: TRBV6-6; length: 8; CDR3: ASGLVEAF
J: TRBJ1-1; V: TRBV23-1; length: 13; CDR3: ASSRIWRGPTEAF
J: TRBJ1-3; V: TRBV27; length: 13; CDR3: ASSSGTGTGNTIY
J: TRBJ2-7; V: TRBV6-1; length: 11; CDR3: ASSEVRSYEQY
J: TRBJ1-1; V: TRBV19; length: 12; CDR3: ATRRGGGNTEAF
J: TRBJ2-1; V: TRBV14; length: 14; CDR3: ASSQSTLAGGNEQF
J: TRBJ1-2; V: TRBV5-1; length: 13; CDR3: ASSLGGQVDYGYT
J: TRBJ1-5; V: TRBV2; length: 14; CDR3: ASRREGGVYNQPQH
J: TRBJ1-2; V: TRBV7-9; length: 11; CDR3: ASSPQGVGGYT
J: TRBJ2-1; V: TRBV6-5; length: 12; CDR3: ASPGTGGKNEQF
J: TRBJ2-1; V: TRBV9; length: 13; CDR3: ASNTGGGGANEQF
J: TRBJ1-5; V: TRBV3-1/TRBV3-2; length: 11; CDR3: ASSRARDQPQH
J: TRBJ2-5; V: TRBV28; length: 12; CDR3: ASSQDKLQETQY
J: TRBJ2-7; V: TRBV4-1; length: 12; CDR3: ASSQEDRDYEQY
J: TRBJ2-3; V: TRBV24-1; length: 15; CDR3: ATSPGTEDSQIRGEY
J: TRBJ2-4; V: TRBV12-2; length: 13; CDR3: ASRLERGAKNIQY
J: TRBJ2-1; V: TRBV4-1; length: 14; CDR3: ASSPGPGGFYNEQF
J: TRBJ1-6; V: TRBV2; length: 14; CDR3: ASSGQGAFGNSPLH
J: TRBJ1-2; V: TRBV29-1; length: 12; CDR3: SGGGRFSNYGYT
J: TRBJ2-7; V: TRBV7-2; length: 10; CDR3: ASSLAATRLS
J: TRBJ2-2; V: TRBV5-1; length: 13; CDR3: ASSLGTGNTGELF
J: TRBJ2-7; V: TRBV6-1; length: 15; CDR3: ASSEPIAGGPYYEQY
J: TRBJ2-3; V: TRBV5-4; length: 13; CDR3: ASSLRRGPTDTQY
J: TRBJ1-2; V: TRBV6-6; length: 13; CDR3: ASSPNRVANYGYT
J: TRBJ1-1; V: TRBV6-6; length: 10; CDR3: ASEGQGTEAF
J: TRBJ2-1; V: TRBV5-1; length: 12; CDR3: ASRLVAGGQEQF
J: TRBJ1-1; V: TRBV24-1; length: 11; CDR3: ATSDNRVTEAF
J: TRBJ2-1; V: TRBV6-4; length: 11; CDR3: ARTRGGFDEQF
J: TRBJ1-2; V: TRBV15; length: 15; CDR3: ATSTDRLDRGGEGYT
J: TRBJ1-5; V: TRBV19; length: 13; CDR3: ASSILNSLNQPQH
J: TRBJ2-5; V: TRBV14; length: 13; CDR3: ASSQLRGFQETQY
J: TRBJ1-1; V: TRBV19; length: 12; CDR3: ASGGTVMNTEAF
J: TRBJ1-1; V: TRBV19; length: 12; CDR3: ASSSGGYDTEAF
J: TRBJ2-2; V: TRBV5-8; length: 12; CDR3: ASSRTRGGRGHF
J: TRBJ2-7; V: TRBV27; length: 9; CDR3: ASSSTYEQY
J: TRBJ2-1; V: TRBV7-2; length: 14; CDR3: ASSLAWGSGRNEQF
J: TRBJ1-1; V: TRBV5-1; length: 11; CDR3: ASSLAGPTEAF
J: TRBJ1-3; V: TRBV2; length: 14; CDR3: ASSDGGASSGNTIY
J: TRBJ2-4; V: TRBV5-1; length: 19; CDR3: ASSSAPGTSGGEIAKNIQY
J: TRBJ2-1; V: TRBV4-1; length: 16; CDR3: ASSQDLAGGQKGNEQF
J: TRBJ2-7; V: TRBV29-1; length: 11; CDR3: SAHSPGSHEQY